One and the same sample provided the 22 T cell receptor beta chains below, sequenced in a study of blood T cell repertoires in COVID-19 (dated by TCRdb to 2020 to 2021). Receptor libraries were prepared by the immunoSEQ multiplex PCR assay. TCRdb carries this immuneACCESS record with in-frame sequences only. Its versions omit some clonotypes, under half of them owing to an unresolved V gene in the studies checked, with the rest unexplained. This sample has 300,000 or so clones in its table, and around 92% of those were observed once. About 6.8% of the sample rests with the top ten. Sequenced sample: peripheral blood. The receptors were sampled from a man between 18 and 29 years old who had recovered from COVID-19.

The rearrangement uses TRBV27 and TRBJ1-1, with a weak D call TRBD1 (5 bases). CDR1 MNHEY and CDR2 SMNVEV come from the germline V gene (reference sequence). CDR3 length: 13 amino acids. Trimming took off 5 bases at V and 10 bases at J, with 17 bases between the two ends. CDR3 amino acids: CASSQDPKRGAFF. Here the CDR3 DNA reads TGTGCCAGCAGTCAGGACCCAAAAAGGGGAGCTTTCTTT.

This chain uses TRBV5-1 with TRBJ2-2, with unresolved D. Germline V gene sequence: CDR1 SGHRS, CDR2 YFSETQ. This CDR3 has 13 residues. Trimming took off 2 bases at V and 5 bases at J, with 7 bases between the two ends. The CDR3 DNA sequence: TGCGCCAGCAGCTTTTCCGGGACCGGGGAGCTGTTTTTT. It yields the protein CASSFSGTGELFF.

This clone came up once. The sample holds other DNA sequences that translate to the same CDR3. CDR3: CATSRGGGETQYF. The CDR3 DNA reads as TGTGCCACCAGCAGAGGGGGGGGAGAGACCCAGTACTTC. The chain links TRBV15 to TRBJ2-5, with 7 nucleotides matching TRBD2. The trim removed 1 base at V and 4 bases at J, leaving 0 bases unmatched. The length of the CDR3 is 13 residues. Germline CDR1 reads LNHNV; CDR2 reads YYDKDF (reference sequence).

The V gene is TRBV10-3, the J gene TRBJ1-5; 7 positions match TRBD1. The CDR3 length is 15 residues. The J segment lost 3 bases and the V segment lost 3 bases, leaving 5 bases of the junction unmatched. The germline V gene has CDR1 ENHRY and CDR2 SYGVKD. The CDR3 reads CAISDSTGTNQPQHF. Here the CDR3 DNA reads TGTGCCATCAGTGATTCGACAGGGACCAATCAGCCCCAGCATTTT.

The chain is built from TRBV5-1 and TRBJ2-5; TRBD1 matches 7 bases. V dropped 3 bases and J dropped 5; count of bases not matched to a gene: 10. Germline CDR1 is SGHRS and CDR2 is YFSETQ. CDR3 size: 15 residues. The CDR3 DNA is TGCGCCAGCAGCTGGGGGAGACAGGGCGGGGAGACCCAGTACTTC. Amino acids: CASSWGRQGGETQYF. The full variable domain, its missing parts supplied by reference TRBV5-1 and TRBJ2-5, is KAGVTQTPRYLIKTRGQQVTLSCSPISGHRSVSWYQQTPGQGLQFLFEYFSETQRNKGNFPGRFSGRQFSNSRSEMNVSTLELGDSALYLCASSWGRQGGETQYFGPGTRLLVL.

On this clone itself: The sample contains more than one DNA sequence encoding this CDR3. This sequence joins TRBV12-3 or TRBV12-4 and TRBJ2-1, with a weak D call TRBD2 (6 bases). Trimming took off 4 bases at V and 7 bases at J, with 8 bases between the two ends. The CDR3 loop spans 12 amino acids. The CDR3 reads CASSSRGNEQFF. CDR3 DNA: TGTGCCAGCAGTTCCCGGGGGAATGAGCAGTTCTTC.

The J gene is TRBJ1-2, the V gene TRBV29-1, with TRBD1 identical over 10 bases. CDR1 and CDR2 (germline): SQVTM, ANQGSEA. This CDR3 has 14 residues. J gave up 3 bases and V 7 bases, and 8 bases lay outside the gene matches. The CDR3, as DNA: TGCAGCGCTTCGGGGACAGGGGCGGACTATGGCTACACCTTC. This gives the protein CSASGTGADYGYTF.

The V and J genes are TRBV5-1 and TRBJ2-1; TRBD2 might be the D (5 bases). Trimming took off 3 bases at V and 6 bases at J, with 19 bases between the two ends. The CDR3 extends over 16 amino acids. The germline V gene has CDR1 SGHRS and CDR2 YFSETQ. CDR3: CASSSGSLGRGNEQFF. As DNA, the CDR3 is TGCGCCAGCAGCTCCGGTAGTTTGGGCCGGGGCAATGAGCAGTTCTTC.

DNA for the CDR3: TGTGCCTGGAGTATCAACTTCAGGGGGGAGTATGGCTACACCTTC. Residues: CAWSINFRGEYGYTF. The V and J genes are TRBV30 and TRBJ1-2, with 7 bases matching TRBD1. The CDR3 covers 15 residues. With 2 bases clipped from V and 5 bases from J, the junction kept 11 bases outside the gene matches. CDR1 and CDR2 from the germline V gene are GTSNPN and SVGIG (reference sequence).

This chain links TRBV18 with TRBJ2-1, with 9 positions matching TRBD1. CDR3 length: 20 residues. Germline trimming cut 0 bases from V and 5 bases from J; bases unmatched to any gene: 17. In germline, CDR1 is KGHSH, CDR2 LQKENI. The CDR3 loop is CASSPPNRGLAAGDNNEQFF. The CDR3 DNA sequence: TGTGCCAGCTCACCACCGAACAGGGGGCTTGCCGCCGGGGATAACAATGAGCAGTTCTTC.

The V gene is TRBV7-6, the J gene TRBJ1-1; maybe TRBD1 (6 bases). The germline V gene has CDR1 SGHVS and CDR2 FNYEAQ. V lost 1 base and J 1 base, leaving 13 bases between the germline ends. CDR3 size: 16 residues. The CDR3 loop reads CASSLEGQGRNTEAFF. DNA of the CDR3: TGTGCCAGCAGCTTAGAGGGTCAGGGGCGGAACACTGAAGCTTTCTTT.

The V and J genes are TRBV7-2 and TRBJ1-5, with D hard to call. Trimming left V 3 bases short and J 4 bases short, with 7 bases between. The CDR3 loop spans 13 amino acids. Germline V gene sequence: CDR1 SGHTA, CDR2 FQGNSA. CDR3 nucleotides: TGTGCCAGCAGCTTTTCAGAAAATCAGCCCCAGCATTTT. Amino acid sequence: CASSFSENQPQHF. The variable domain in full, completed from reference TRBV7-2 and TRBJ1-5, reads GAGVSQSPSNKVTEKGKDVELRCDPISGHTALYWYRQSLGQGLEFLIYFQGNSAPDKSGLPSDRFSAERTGGSVSTLTIQRTQQEDSAVYLCASSFSENQPQHFGDGTRLSIL.

This clone occurred once. V is TRBV5-4 and J is TRBJ2-1; 7 bases are shared with TRBD1. Germline loops: CDR1 SGHNT, CDR2 YYREEE (reference sequence). The J segment lost 2 bases and the V segment lost 0 bases, leaving 5 bases of the junction unmatched. The CDR3 has 16 amino acids. CDR3 in amino acids: CASSLETGNTYNEQFF. The CDR3 nucleotides read TGTGCCAGCAGCTTGGAGACAGGGAATACCTACAATGAGCAGTTCTTC. Supplemented by reference TRBV5-4 and TRBJ2-1, the full variable domain reads ETGVTQSPTHLIKTRGQQVTLRCSSQSGHNTVSWYQQALGQGPQFIFQYYREEENGRGNFPPRFSGLQFPNYSSELNVNALELDDSALYLCASSLETGNTYNEQFFGPGTRLTVL.

In its sample, this clone was seen a few times. The V and J genes are TRBV15 and TRBJ1-5; D is ambiguous. The V end lost 1 base, the J end lost 0 bases, and 7 bases lay between the germline ends. Per germline, CDR1 LNHNV and CDR2 YYDKDF (reference sequence). The CDR3 runs 15 residues. CDR3 DNA sequence: TGTGCCACCAGCAGAGTCGGGTATAGCAATCAGCCCCAGCATTTT. Translating it yields CATSRVGYSNQPQHF.

V usage is TRBV2 and J usage is TRBJ2-7, with 7 bases that match TRBD2. J gave up 2 bases and V 6 bases, and 7 bases lay outside the gene matches. The CDR3 has 14 residues. The V gene's germline CDR1 is SNHLY and CDR2 FYNNEI. CDR3 loop: CASRAGTTTYEQYF. The CDR3 DNA reads as TGTGCCAGCAGGGCCGGGACTACCACCTACGAGCAGTACTTC. The complete variable domain, with remaining parts taken from reference TRBV2 and TRBJ2-7, reads EPEVTQTPSHQVTQMGQEVILRCVPISNHLYFYWYRQILGQKVEFLVSFYNNEISEKSEIFDDQFSVERPDGSNFTLKIRSTKLEDSAMYFCASRAGTTTYEQYFGPGTRLTVT.

The chain has TRBV10-3 and TRBJ2-2; 10 nucleotides align to TRBD1. Germline CDR1 reads ENHRY; CDR2 reads SYGVKD. V lost 10 bases and J lost 5; bases outside the gene matches: 4. The CDR3 has 13 residues. The CDR3 sequence is CATRDRGTGELFF. CDR3 DNA: TGTGCCACGAGGGACAGGGGTACCGGGGAGCTGTTTTTT.

This chain links TRBV4-3 with TRBJ1-1, with D unresolved. Germline V lookup: CDR1 LGHNA, CDR2 YSLEER. V was trimmed by 1 base and J by 4 bases, leaving 13 bases between them. The CDR3 has 15 amino acids. CDR3 nucleotide sequence: TGCGCCAGCAGCCAAGCGCCAGGTATGGGCACTGAAGCTTTCTTT. This codes for CASSQAPGMGTEAFF.

J is TRBJ1-1 and V is TRBV6-2 or TRBV6-3; D remains unclear. Trimming stripped 4 bases from V and 7 bases from J, with 22 bases between. Germline-derived CDR1 and CDR2 are MNHEY and SVGEGT. The CDR3 consists of 16 residues. The CDR3 sequence: CASSFAEGDEGDEAFF. In nucleotides, the CDR3 is TGTGCCAGCAGTTTTGCCGAGGGAGATGAGGGAGATGAAGCTTTCTTT.

This clone was found once. This chain joins TRBV7-9 and TRBJ1-2, with 8 nucleotides matching TRBD1. J was trimmed by 5 bases and V by 4 bases; bases with no gene match: 9. Germline V CDR1 and CDR2: SEHNR, FQNEAQ (reference sequence). The CDR3 has 15 residues. This CDR3 is CASSSIAGQVYGYTF. The CDR3 coding sequence is TGTGCCAGCAGCTCTATCGCGGGACAGGTATATGGCTACACCTTC.

This clone was counted between two and nine times. This chain connects TRBV27 to TRBJ2-7; TRBD1 aligns across 9 bases. The trim removed 6 bases at V and 4 bases at J, leaving 10 bases unmatched. Germline CDR1 and CDR2: MNHEY and SMNVEV (reference sequence). The CDR3 spans 15 residues. The CDR3 sequence: CASRPLGTGSYEQYF. CDR3 bases: TGTGCCAGCAGGCCTCTTGGGACAGGGTCTTACGAGCAGTACTTC.

The chain recombines TRBV6-5 with TRBJ2-5, with 9 bases lining up with TRBD1. V gave up 6 bases and J gave up 5 bases; unmatched junction bases: 10. The germline V gene has CDR1 MNHEY and CDR2 SVGAGI. The CDR3 runs to 15 residues. The CDR3, as DNA: TGTGCCAGCAGCTTGGACAGGGGTTTGGGTGAGACCCAGTACTTC. The encoded protein is CASSLDRGLGETQYF.

Points on this clone: At one end, the junction sequence differs from germline, possibly due to a read error. The chain uses TRBV25-1 and TRBJ1-6; D perhaps matches TRBD1 (5 bases). CDR3 size: 13 residues. Looked up from germline, CDR1 is MGHDK and CDR2 is SYGVNS. CDR3 region: CACSGAGNSPLHF. CDR3 sequence (DNA): TGTGCCTGCAGTGGGGCAGGTAATTCACCCCTCCACTTT.